This T cell receptor beta chain was observed in a study of blood T cell repertoires in COVID-19. Produced via immunoSEQ multiplex PCR; TCRdb's table is partial and in-frame only. The repertoire holds about 300,000 clones, with around 86% as singletons. The table lists this clone with a few counts. Trimming left V 1 base short and J 6 bases short, with 13 bases between. The length of the CDR3 is 15 residues. CDR1 and CDR2 (germline): LNHDA, SQIVND (reference sequence). The cohort comprised adults aged about 18 to 90 years residing in approximately 22 US areas. The TCR sequence derives from a middle-aged woman who had recovered from COVID-19. The chain has TRBV19 and TRBJ2-1; D call uncertain. Sequencing was performed on PBMCs or T cells enriched from blood (not recorded which). The chain's CDR3 is CASSIGGVPSNEQFF. CDR3 nucleotide sequence: TGTGCCAGTAGTATAGGCGGAGTCCCTTCCAATGAGCAGTTCTTC. Full variable domain (rest looked up from reference TRBV19 and TRBJ2-1): DGGITQSPKYLFRKEGQNVTLSCEQNLNHDAMYWYRQDPGQGLRLIYYSQIVNDFQKGDIAEGYSVSREKKESFPLTVTSAQKNPTAFYLCASSIGGVPSNEQFFGPGTRLTVL.